A selection of T cell receptor beta chains follows, all from one sample in a study of response to subunit inactivated influenza vaccine. TCRdb passed the RT-PCR reads through MiXCR, listing each CDR3 protein once. The table shows a few hundred thousand distinct CDR3 sequences, with roughly 20% occurring only once. The sample in question was PBMCs from blood, obtained roughly 20 months after vaccination. These TCRs come from a man aged 45 to 70 who received an inactivated influenza vaccine. Both conserved end residues are part of each CDR3. A D gene is named only where the DNA matches it firmly. Some rows have no size entry. The others give once, few or many, or a class for an expanded clone.

D gene	clone size	J gene	V gene	CDR3 DNA	CDR3 protein
NA	few	TRBJ1-1	TRBV6-2/TRBV6-3	TGTGCCAGCACCAACCTCGCCGGGGGGAACACTGAAGCTTTCTTT	CASTNLAGGNTEAFF
NA	many	TRBJ1-2	TRBV6-6	TGTGCCAGCAGTCCCGGGCTTTATGGCTACACCTTC	CASSPGLYGYTF
TRBD1	few	TRBJ1-1	TRBV7-2	TGTGCCAGCAGCTTAGTAACAGGGGGCGCGGCTGAAGCTTTCTTT	CASSLVTGGAAEAFF
NA	NA	TRBJ2-1	TRBV4-3	TGCGCCAGCAGCCAAGGACTACCCGCGAGCTCCTACAATGAGCAGTTCTTC	CASSQGLPASSYNEQFF
NA	few	TRBJ2-7	TRBV12-3/TRBV12-4	TGTGCCAGCAGTTTGAGGCAGGGAGGCGAGCAGTACTTC	CASSLRQGGEQYF
TRBD2	NA	TRBJ2-1	TRBV27	TGTGCCAGCAGGGGACTAGCGGGAGGTAGTGAGCAGTTCTTC	CASRGLAGGSEQFF
NA	NA	TRBJ1-2	TRBV5-8	TGTGCCAGCAGCTTGGATCCGAGCCCATATGGCTACACCTTC	CASSLDPSPYGYTF
TRBD1	few	TRBJ1-2	TRBV5-5	TGTGCCAGCAGCCACCGGGACAGGAGGGAGTATGGCTACACCTTC	CASSHRDRREYGYTF
TRBD1	many	TRBJ2-7	TRBV4-2	TGTGCCAGCAGCCCTAGGGACAGGGCCTACGAGCAGTACTTC	CASSPRDRAYEQYF
TRBD1	few	TRBJ1-1	TRBV5-6	TGTGCCAGCAGCCTTCCGCTTGGACAGGAGAACACTGAAGCTTTCTTT	CASSLPLGQENTEAFF
NA	few	TRBJ1-6	TRBV30	TGTGCCTGGAGGAGGAATTCACCCCTCCACTTT	CAWRRNSPLHF
TRBD1	many	TRBJ1-2	TRBV9	TGTGCCAGCAGCGTCGAACAGGGGGCAGGATCTGGCTATGGCTACACCTTC	CASSVEQGAGSGYGYTF
NA	many	TRBJ1-6	TRBV20-1	TGCAGTGCTAGAGTGGGACCAACGAGTTCACCCCTCCACTTT	CSARVGPTSSPLHF
TRBD2	NA	TRBJ2-1	TRBV4-1	TGCGCCAGCAGCCAAGGTTTGTGGGAGGGGTTCTACAATGAGCAGTTCTTC	CASSQGLWEGFYNEQFF
TRBD2	NA	TRBJ2-1	TRBV5-5	TGTGCCAGCAGCTTGGGGGGGACTAGCGGGGCCAATGAGCAGTTCTTC	CASSLGGTSGANEQFF
NA	few	TRBJ2-7	TRBV20-1	TGCAGTGCTACGGCTGGTCTAGCCAGCTCCTACGAGCAGTACTTC	CSATAGLASSYEQYF
TRBD1	NA	TRBJ2-1	TRBV5-1	TGCGCCAGTTCTCCGGGACAGCTATACAATGAGCAGTTCTTC	CASSPGQLYNEQFF
NA	NA	TRBJ2-7	TRBV5-1	TGCGCCAGCAGCTTGGGGGACTCGCCCCGGGACTTC	CASSLGDSPRDF
NA	NA	TRBJ2-1	TRBV2	TGTGCCAGCAGTGAAGTCACTGGGGGGTGGGGTGAGCAGTTCTTC	CASSEVTGGWGEQFF
TRBD2	NA	TRBJ2-1	TRBV6-4	TGTGCCAGCAGTGACAGGACTAGCGGGGGCCCTATTAGCTCCTACAATGAGCAGTTCTTC	CASSDRTSGGPISSYNEQFF
TRBD1	few	TRBJ1-1	TRBV12-3/TRBV12-4	TGTGCCAGCAGAGGGACAGGCGAAGCTTTCTTT	CASRGTGEAFF
NA	few	TRBJ1-1	TRBV11-2	TGTGCCAGCAGCCGCGACAGGCGAGGTCCCGAAGCTTTCTTT	CASSRDRRGPEAFF
NA	NA	TRBJ2-7	TRBV7-2	TGTGCCAGCAGCTTAGCTGGTTCAGACCCCTACGAGCAGTACTTC	CASSLAGSDPYEQYF
NA	NA	TRBJ2-2	TRBV6-6	TGTGCCAGCAGTGCACGACACACCGGGGAGCTGTTTTTT	CASSARHTGELFF
NA	many	TRBJ1-2	TRBV7-2	TGTGCCAGCAGCTTAGAGGACGGGTACGGCTATGGCTACACCTTC	CASSLEDGYGYGYTF
TRBD1	many	TRBJ1-2	TRBV20-1	TGCAGTGCTACACCAGGGGGCGTATTGGTTGGCTACACCTTC	CSATPGGVLVGYTF
TRBD1	NA	TRBJ2-2	TRBV29-1	TGCAGCGTTGGTCCAGACAGGGGCACCGGGGAGCTGTTTTTT	CSVGPDRGTGELFF
TRBD1	NA	TRBJ2-2	TRBV10-3	TGTGCCATCAGTGAGGCGGCCGGGACAGGGTTAGGGGAGCTGTTTTTT	CAISEAAGTGLGELFF
NA	NA	TRBJ2-7	TRBV12-3/TRBV12-4	TGTGCCAGCAGTTTTAGTGAGGACAGCACCTGCGAGCAGTACTTC	CASSFSEDSTCEQYF
NA	NA	TRBJ2-5	TRBV11-2	TGTGCCAGCAGCTCCATGATCCTCCAAGAGACCCAGTACTTC	CASSSMILQETQYF
TRBD2	NA	TRBJ2-1	TRBV14	TGTGCCAGCAGCCAGGGACTAGCGGGGGGAGGAGGAGAGCAGTTCTTC	CASSQGLAGGGGEQFF
NA	few	TRBJ1-5	TRBV20-1	TGCAGTGCTCCTACATTCATGGGATGGGCCCAGCATTTT	CSAPTFMGWAQHF
TRBD1	few	TRBJ1-4	TRBV2	TGTGCCAGTTGCCCGGGACAGGGGGGTATCGGACTGTTTTTT	CASCPGQGGIGLFF
NA	many	TRBJ1-6	TRBV30	TGTGCCTGCTCGGGGATTTTAGCCTTTAATTCACCCCTCCACTTT	CACSGILAFNSPLHF
TRBD2	NA	TRBJ2-5	TRBV4-2	TGTGCCAGCAGCCGGGGACTAGCGGGAGTGGAGACCCAGTACTTC	CASSRGLAGVETQYF
TRBD1	few	TRBJ1-2	TRBV20-1	TGCAGTGCGATCGGGACAGGTAGACCTAACTATGGCTACACCTTC	CSAIGTGRPNYGYTF
NA	NA	TRBJ2-2	TRBV6-2/TRBV6-3	TGTGCCAGCAGCCGCCTGACAGTACTCGGGGAGCTGTTTTTT	CASSRLTVLGELFF
NA	few	TRBJ2-7	TRBV28	TGTGCCAGCAGTTCATCGGAGGGCTACGAGCAGTACTTC	CASSSSEGYEQYF
NA	NA	TRBJ1-5	TRBV7-2	TGTGCCAGCAGCTTAAATCTCCAGGCCCAGCATTTT	CASSLNLQAQHF
NA	NA	TRBJ2-2	TRBV5-1	TGCGCCAGCAGCCCAGAAGGGACAAGAAACACCGGGGAGCTGTTTTTT	CASSPEGTRNTGELFF
NA	few	TRBJ1-5	TRBV6-2/TRBV6-3	TGTGCCAGCACCTACCGGGGGAATCAGCCCCAGCATTTT	CASTYRGNQPQHF
NA	NA	TRBJ2-7	TRBV4-3	TGCGCCAGCAGCCAAGATCGGCAGTCCTACGAGCAGTACTTC	CASSQDRQSYEQYF
NA	many	TRBJ1-3	TRBV7-9	TGTGCCAGCAGCTCAGACAGGGGAAACACCATATATTTT	CASSSDRGNTIYF
NA	few	TRBJ1-2	TRBV2	TGTGCCAGCAGTGAATTCGAGGGGAGATCTAACTATGGCTACACCTTC	CASSEFEGRSNYGYTF
NA	NA	TRBJ1-6	TRBV5-5	TGTGCCAGCAGCTTTTTCGATTGGTTCGGGAATTCACCCCTCCACTTT	CASSFFDWFGNSPLHF
NA	NA	TRBJ1-5	TRBV6-5	TGTGCCAGCAGTTACGGGTCGGGGGCCAGCAATCAGCCCCAGCATTTT	CASSYGSGASNQPQHF
NA	NA	TRBJ2-3	TRBV20-1	TGCAGTGCTAGAGACAGCGGAAGCACAGATACGCAGTATTTT	CSARDSGSTDTQYF
NA	once	TRBJ2-5	TRBV29-1	TGCAGCGTTGAAGACCCGTACCAAGACCAAAGTGGGGAGACCCAGTACTTC	CSVEDPYQDQSGETQYF
NA	NA	TRBJ2-7	TRBV7-6	TGTGCCAGCAGCTTAGTGAAGGGTCCCACCTACGAGCAGTACTTC	CASSLVKGPTYEQYF
NA	NA	TRBJ1-1	TRBV28	TGTGCCAGCAGTTTATTGTCCGACGGCAGAGTGAACACTGAAGCTTTCTTT	CASSLLSDGRVNTEAFF
TRBD1	few	TRBJ1-2	TRBV6-1	TGTGCCAGCAGCCCTGGACAGGTAGCCTCTAACTATGGCTACACCTTC	CASSPGQVASNYGYTF
NA	NA	TRBJ2-1	TRBV7-6	TGTGCCAGCAGCTGGGTCGGGGGTTCCTTCAATGAGCAGTTCTTC	CASSWVGGSFNEQFF
TRBD2	many	TRBJ2-1	TRBV5-1	TGCGCCAGCAGACCTACTAGCGGGGGGCGGGATGAGCAGTTCTTC	CASRPTSGGRDEQFF
TRBD1	NA	TRBJ2-7	TRBV18	TGTGCCAGCTCACCCCCGACAGGGATCTACGAGCAGTACTTC	CASSPPTGIYEQYF
NA	few	TRBJ1-3	TRBV6-1	TGTGCCAGCAGTCGAGATCCGGGCGGCAGAAACACCATATATTTT	CASSRDPGGRNTIYF
TRBD2	NA	TRBJ2-1	TRBV15	TGTGCCACCAGCACCCTTGGCGGGAGGACCTACAATGAGCAGTTCTTC	CATSTLGGRTYNEQFF